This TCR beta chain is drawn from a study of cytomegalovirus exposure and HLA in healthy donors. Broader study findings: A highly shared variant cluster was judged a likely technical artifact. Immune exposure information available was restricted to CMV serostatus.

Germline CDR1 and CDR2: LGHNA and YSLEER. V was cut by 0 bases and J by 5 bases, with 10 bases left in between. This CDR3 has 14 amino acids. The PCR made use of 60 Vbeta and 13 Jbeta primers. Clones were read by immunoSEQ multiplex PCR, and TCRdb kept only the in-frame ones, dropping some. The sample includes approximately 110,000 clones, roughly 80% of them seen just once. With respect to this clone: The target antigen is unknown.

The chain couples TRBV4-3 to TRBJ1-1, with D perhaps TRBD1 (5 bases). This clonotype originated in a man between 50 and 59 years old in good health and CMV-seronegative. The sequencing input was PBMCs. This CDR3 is CASSQDAGGTEAFF. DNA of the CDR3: TGCGCCAGCAGCCAAGACGCGGGGGGTACTGAAGCTTTCTTT.